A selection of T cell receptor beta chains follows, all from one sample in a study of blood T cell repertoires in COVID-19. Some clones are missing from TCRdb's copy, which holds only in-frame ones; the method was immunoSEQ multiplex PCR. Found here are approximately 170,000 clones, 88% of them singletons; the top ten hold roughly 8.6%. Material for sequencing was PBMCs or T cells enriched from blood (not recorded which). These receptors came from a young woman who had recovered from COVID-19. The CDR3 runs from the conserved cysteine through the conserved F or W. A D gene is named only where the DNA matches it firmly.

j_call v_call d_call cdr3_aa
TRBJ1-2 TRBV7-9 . CASSEGSYGYTF
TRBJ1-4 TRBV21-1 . CASSKSGNRGPNEKLFF
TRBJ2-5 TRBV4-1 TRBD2 CASSQSTSGAETQYF
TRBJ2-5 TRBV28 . CASSGLETQYF
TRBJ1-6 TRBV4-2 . CASSPEPGSSYNSPLHF
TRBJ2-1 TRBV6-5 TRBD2 CASSLTAGGYNEQFF
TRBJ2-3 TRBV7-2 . CASSPITDTQYF
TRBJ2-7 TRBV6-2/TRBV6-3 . CASSYGQFYEQYF
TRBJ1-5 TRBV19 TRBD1 CATHTNNRQGAFGNQPQHF
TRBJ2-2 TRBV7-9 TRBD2 CASSYLAGDTGELFF
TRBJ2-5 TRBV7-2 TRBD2 CASSPSGGRETQYF
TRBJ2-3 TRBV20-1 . CSARDPPTDTQYF
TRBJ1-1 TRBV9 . CASSVDPGTINTEAFF
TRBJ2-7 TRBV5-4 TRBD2 CASSSKREGSYEQYF
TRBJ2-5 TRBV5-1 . CASSLSVLSGGADEETQYF
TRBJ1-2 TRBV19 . CASSSRTVTHGYTF
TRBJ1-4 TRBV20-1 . CSASQGAEKLFF
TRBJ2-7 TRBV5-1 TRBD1 CASSSGQGDISEQYF
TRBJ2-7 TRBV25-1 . CASSEDGNSYEQYF
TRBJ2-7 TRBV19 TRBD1 CASSRGQGTYEQYF
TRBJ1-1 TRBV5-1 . CASSLGGTMNTEAFF
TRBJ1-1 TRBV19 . CASGYRNTEAFF
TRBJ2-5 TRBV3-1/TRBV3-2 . CASSQGQGIQETQYF
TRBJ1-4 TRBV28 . CASSDSSEKLFF
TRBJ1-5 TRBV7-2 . CASSSEVAQPQHF
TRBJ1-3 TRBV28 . CASSFHGLDTGNTIYF
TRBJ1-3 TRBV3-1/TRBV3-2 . CVVRAGNTIYF
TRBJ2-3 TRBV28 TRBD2 CASSLFRPSGRSTDTQYF
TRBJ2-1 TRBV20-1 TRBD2 CSASRSGGASDEQFF
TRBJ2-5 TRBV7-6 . CASSLVPGRVETQYF
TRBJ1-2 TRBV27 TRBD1 CASSRDRLYGYTF
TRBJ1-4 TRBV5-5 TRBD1 CASSLAWDRPIEKLFF
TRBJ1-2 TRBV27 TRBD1 CASSLTGGSYGYTF
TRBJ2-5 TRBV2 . CASSEARAQTQYF
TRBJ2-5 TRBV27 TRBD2 CASSFSGGASGETQYF
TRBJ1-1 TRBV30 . CAWRVGGYVAFF
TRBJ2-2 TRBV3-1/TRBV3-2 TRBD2 CASSQERGAVTGELFF
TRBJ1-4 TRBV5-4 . CASSLAGAGEKLFF
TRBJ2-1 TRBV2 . CASEDWVGRSNEQFF
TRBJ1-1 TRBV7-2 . CASSWAGEAFF
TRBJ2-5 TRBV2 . CASRKRGLDGETQYF
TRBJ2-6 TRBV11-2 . CASSQAPGAGANVLTF
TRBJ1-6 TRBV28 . CASRPRSTAPLHF
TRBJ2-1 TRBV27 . CASSWDLNNEQFF
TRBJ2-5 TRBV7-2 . CASSLGLSRQETQYF
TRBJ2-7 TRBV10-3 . CAISERVAEEQYF
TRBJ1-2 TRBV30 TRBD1 CAWPGTDGYGYTF
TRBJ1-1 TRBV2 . CASNRGTEKAFF
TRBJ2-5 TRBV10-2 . CASSFKETQYF
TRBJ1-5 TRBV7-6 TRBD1 CASSPQGVFQPQHF
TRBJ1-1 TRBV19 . CASSSQGSTEAFF
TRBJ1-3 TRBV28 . CASSLLGEVHTIYF
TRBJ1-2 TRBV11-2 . CASSSARRGYTF
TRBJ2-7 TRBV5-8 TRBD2 CASSLAAGGPYEQYF
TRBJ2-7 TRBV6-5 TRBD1 CASSYYSDRGDYEQYF
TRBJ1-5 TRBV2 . CASNFPGQPQHF
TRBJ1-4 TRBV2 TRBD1 CASRKTTGEPRKLFF
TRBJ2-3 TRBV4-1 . CASSQDQGRGTDTQYF
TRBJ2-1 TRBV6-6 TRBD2 CASTRAGDYGEQFF